This T cell receptor beta chain was identified during a study of CD8 T cells in ankylosing spondylitis. Using quantitative 5'-RACE with molecular barcodes, the authors made TCR beta libraries. TCRdb re-called the 5' RACE reads through MiXCR, storing one row per CDR3 protein. The table has some 250,000 distinct CDR3 sequences, 8.6% seen once. Study observations and caveats: Fewer than ten highly homologous variants made up a TCR beta motif that seemed to typify ankylosing spondylitis blood. Disease-linked clones were CD8+ and relatively rare in peripheral blood. Some motif variants were previously reported in reactive arthritis synovial fluid and blood.

This clonotype was observed at least ten times. Its specificity is not known. The material sequenced was blood, either unsorted or a sorted T cell fraction (not recorded which). The receptor was derived from a male donor with ankylosing spondylitis or in good health (not recorded which).

The CDR3 sequence is CASRGWGSTDTQYF. The CDR3 DNA sequence: TGTGCCAGCAGAGGATGGGGCTCCACAGATACGCAGTATTTT. The V and J genes are TRBV2 and TRBJ2-3; TRBD1 might be the D (5 bases). The CDR3 is 14 residues long. Germline CDR1 SNHLY, CDR2 FYNNEI. Trimming cost V 6 bases and J 2 bases, with 12 bases left between them.